Presented here are 21 T cell receptor beta chains from one specimen sequenced in a study of Tregs in tolerant kidney transplant recipients. Related graft donors supplied nonmyeloablative bone marrow transplants, and mixed chimerism was transient. Sequenced by immunoSEQ multiplex PCR; TCRdb stores in-frame clones only, minus some. There are about 55,000 clones in the sample; about 90% occur only once, and 12% to 15% lies in the top ten. The material sequenced was CD8+ T cells from blood (PBMCs), taken 24 months after the transplant. The receptors come from a human patient who received a combined kidney and bone marrow transplant. The T cells may partly be graft donor cells.

The gene calls are TRBV4-3 and TRBJ2-4; 8 bases match TRBD1. Germline lookup yields CDR1 LGHNA and CDR2 YSLEER. Losses at the gene ends were 1 base for V and 7 bases for J; bases not matched to a gene: 0. CDR3 length equals 13 residues. The CDR3 sequence: CASSQGTGNIQYF. CDR3 bases: TGCGCCAGCAGCCAAGGGACAGGGAACATTCAGTACTTC.

The chain carries TRBV27 and TRBJ1-5; TRBD1 matches 7 bases. Germline-derived CDR1 and CDR2 are MNHEY and SMNVEV (reference sequence). The CDR3 contains 19 residues. The V and J ends lost 8 bases and 1 base, in that order; junction bases with no gene match: 20. CDR3: CASGPIGTTGRWSNQPQHF. In nucleotides, the CDR3 is TGTGCCAGCGGACCTATCGGGACGACAGGGAGGTGGAGCAATCAGCCCCAGCATTTT.

The chain couples TRBV4-1 to TRBJ2-7; maybe TRBD2 (5 bases). This CDR3 has 12 amino acids. The germline CDR1 and CDR2 sequences are MGHRA and YSYEKL. V dropped 3 bases and J dropped 7 bases, with 10 bases sitting between them. The DNA of the CDR3 is TGCGCCAGCAGCCACAACTCGGGGGAGCAGTACTTC. Translation: CASSHNSGEQYF.

The chain is built from TRBV5-6 and TRBJ2-3, with 8 bases that match TRBD1. The CDR3 is made up of 14 amino acids. Trimming cost V 2 bases and J 4 bases; bases outside gene matches: 3. Germline CDR1 and CDR2: SGHDT and YYEEEE. CDR3 DNA sequence: TGTGCCAGCAGCTTTGGACAGGGACCAGATACGCAGTATTTT. As protein: CASSFGQGPDTQYF.

This chain connects TRBV9 to TRBJ2-1; D ambiguous. Germline V gene data show CDR1 as SGDLS and CDR2 as YYNGEE. Trimming removed 0 bases from V and 8 bases from J, with 15 bases in between. The CDR3 runs 15 residues. The CDR3 DNA reads TGTGCCAGCAGCGTAGTAGGAGCGCTCGGCGATGAGCAGTTCTTC. This encodes CASSVVGALGDEQFF.

The chain recombines TRBV19 with TRBJ1-1, with D unclear. The germline V and J ends were trimmed by 9 bases and 3 bases, with 8 bases remaining between them. The CDR3 length is 11 residues. Germline CDR1 and CDR2: LNHDA and SQIVND (reference sequence). The CDR3, as DNA: TGTGCCAGCCTAGTGGACACTGAAGCTTTCTTT. Its translation: CASLVDTEAFF.

The V call is TRBV6-1, the J call TRBJ1-1; D call uncertain. Germline V gene sequence: CDR1 MNHNS, CDR2 SASEGT. CDR3 length equals 13 residues. Trimming removed 6 bases from V and 1 base from J, with 9 bases in between. This CDR3 reads CASRVLANTEAFF. The CDR3 DNA reads TGTGCCAGCAGGGTACTAGCGAACACTGAAGCTTTCTTT.

This clone was recorded once. The genes are TRBV29-1 and TRBJ2-5; TRBD1 aligns across 7 bases. The CDR3 spans 14 residues. The V and J ends lost 2 bases and 2 bases, in that order; junction bases with no gene match: 5. Germline V gives CDR1 SQVTM, CDR2 ANQGSEA. The CDR3 spells CSVESPGQQETQYF. CDR3 nucleotide sequence: TGCAGCGTTGAATCCCCGGGACAGCAAGAGACCCAGTACTTC.

V is TRBV11-3 and J is TRBJ2-3; TRBD2 agrees at 8 bases. Germline lookup yields CDR1 SGHNT and CDR2 YENEEA. CDR3 size: 14 residues. Losses at the gene ends were 5 bases for V and 4 bases for J; bases not matched to a gene: 5. This CDR3 is CASSPGLGPDTQYF. Here the CDR3 DNA reads TGTGCCAGCAGCCCGGGACTAGGCCCAGATACGCAGTATTTT.

The chain couples TRBV19 to TRBJ2-1, with 14 nucleotides matching TRBD2. Germline V gene data show CDR1 as LNHDA and CDR2 as SQIVND (reference sequence). CDR3 length equals 14 residues. The V and J ends lost 7 bases and 7 bases, in that order; junction bases with no gene match: 3. The DNA of the CDR3 is TGTGCCAGTACGGGACTAGCGGGAGTAAATGAGCAGTTCTTC. This gives the protein CASTGLAGVNEQFF.

This chain links TRBV4-1 with TRBJ1-2, with 8 bases lining up with TRBD1. Germline V gene lookup returns CDR1 MGHRA and CDR2 YSYEKL. The V gene end was trimmed by 4 bases and the J gene end by 0 bases; junction bases not matched to a gene: 4. The CDR3 length is 15 residues. This CDR3 is CASSPWTGTNYGYTF. In DNA, the CDR3 is TGCGCCAGCAGCCCTTGGACAGGGACTAACTATGGCTACACCTTC.

This chain links TRBV13 with TRBJ2-1; 10 bases map to TRBD1. Trimming removed 4 bases from V and 5 bases from J; junction bases left unmatched: 11. Germline CDR1 PRHDT, CDR2 FYEKMQ (reference sequence). The CDR3 sequence is 17 residues long. This CDR3 is CASSYPMGQGINNEQFF. CDR3 nucleotides: TGTGCCAGCAGCTACCCCATGGGACAGGGGATTAACAATGAGCAGTTCTTC.

This clone was observed once. The chain joins TRBV2 to TRBJ2-1, with 10 nucleotides matching TRBD2. Germline V gives CDR1 SNHLY, CDR2 FYNNEI. Losses at the gene ends were 4 bases for V and 10 bases for J; bases not matched to a gene: 10. CDR3 length: 15 residues. The CDR3 DNA follows: TGTGCCAGCAGTGCTCGTCTAGCGGGAGTATGGGAGCAGTTCTTC. This sequence encodes CASSARLAGVWEQFF.

This chain joins TRBV6-5 and TRBJ2-7; 7 bases are a match to TRBD1. Germline CDR1 is MNHEY and CDR2 is SVGAGI. The CDR3 runs to 13 residues. The V segment lost 7 bases and the J segment 3 bases; nucleotides outside the gene matches: 6. The CDR3 protein is CASTSTGSYEQYF. The CDR3 DNA reads as TGTGCCAGCACCTCGACAGGGAGCTACGAGCAGTACTTC.

By proportion, this clone is medium-sized. The CDR3 reads CASSEGLSYEQYF. The CDR3 DNA is TGTGCCAGCAGTGAAGGACTCAGCTACGAGCAGTACTTC. The V gene is TRBV6-1, the J gene TRBJ2-7, with D uncertain. The CDR3 length is 13 residues. Trimming stripped 1 base from V and 3 bases from J, with 7 bases between. Looked up from germline, CDR1 is MNHNS and CDR2 is SASEGT.

The CDR3: CASSVQYGYTF. CDR3 DNA sequence: TGTGCCAGTAGTGTCCAATATGGCTACACCTTC. This chain uses TRBV19 with TRBJ1-2; D unclear. The germline V gene has CDR1 LNHDA and CDR2 SQIVND (reference sequence). The CDR3 contains 11 residues. Trimming shortened V by 5 bases and J by 5 bases, and 6 bases separated the two germline ends.

The chain is built from TRBV11-2 and TRBJ2-5; the match to TRBD2 covers 9 bases. The CDR3 is made up of 15 amino acids. Per germline, CDR1 SGHAT and CDR2 FQNNGV. Losses at the gene ends were 7 bases for V and 0 bases for J; bases not matched to a gene: 6. In DNA, the CDR3 is TGTGCCAGCACCACAGCGGGGGGTCACCAAGAGACCCAGTACTTC. This codes for CASTTAGGHQETQYF.

V gene TRBV2 combines with J gene TRBJ2-7, with D hard to call. There are 13 residues in the CDR3. The V end lost 2 bases, the J end lost 7 bases, and 12 bases lay between the germline ends. Looked up from germline, CDR1 is SNHLY and CDR2 is FYNNEI. The CDR3 protein is CASSERPQEEQYF. The CDR3 nucleotides are TGTGCCAGCAGTGAAAGACCCCAGGAAGAGCAGTACTTC.

This clone appeared once. V usage is TRBV7-9 and J usage is TRBJ2-3; 10 bases map to TRBD2. V trimming: 4 bases; J trimming: 1 base; junction bases outside the gene matches: 5. CDR3 length equals 16 residues. The V gene's germline CDR1 is SEHNR and CDR2 FQNEAQ (reference sequence). This CDR3 reads CASSYWLAGGTDTQYF. CDR3 nucleotides: TGTGCCAGCAGCTATTGGCTAGCGGGAGGCACAGATACGCAGTATTTT.

Points on this clone: Germline and junction disagree at one end, which may indicate a read error. The rearrangement uses TRBV7-9 and TRBJ1-3, with D possibly being TRBD1 (5 bases). This CDR3 has 19 residues. Per the germline V gene, CDR1 is SEHNR and CDR2 is FQNEAQ (reference sequence). CDR3 nucleotides: TGTGCCAGCAGTTTAGGCCGCTCCGAGGACACTTATCGTGGAAACACCATATATTTT. This codes for CASSLGRSEDTYRGNTIYF.

The CDR3 DNA sequence: TGTGCCTCCGATCCAGGACTTTCTGAGCAGTACTTC. Translation gives CASDPGLSEQYF. This sequence joins TRBV6-6 and TRBJ2-7; TRBD2 is a possible D gene (5 bases). Germline CDR1 MNHNY, CDR2 SVGAGI (reference sequence). V lost 11 bases to trimming and J lost 7 bases, with 18 bases between them. The CDR3 has 12 amino acids.